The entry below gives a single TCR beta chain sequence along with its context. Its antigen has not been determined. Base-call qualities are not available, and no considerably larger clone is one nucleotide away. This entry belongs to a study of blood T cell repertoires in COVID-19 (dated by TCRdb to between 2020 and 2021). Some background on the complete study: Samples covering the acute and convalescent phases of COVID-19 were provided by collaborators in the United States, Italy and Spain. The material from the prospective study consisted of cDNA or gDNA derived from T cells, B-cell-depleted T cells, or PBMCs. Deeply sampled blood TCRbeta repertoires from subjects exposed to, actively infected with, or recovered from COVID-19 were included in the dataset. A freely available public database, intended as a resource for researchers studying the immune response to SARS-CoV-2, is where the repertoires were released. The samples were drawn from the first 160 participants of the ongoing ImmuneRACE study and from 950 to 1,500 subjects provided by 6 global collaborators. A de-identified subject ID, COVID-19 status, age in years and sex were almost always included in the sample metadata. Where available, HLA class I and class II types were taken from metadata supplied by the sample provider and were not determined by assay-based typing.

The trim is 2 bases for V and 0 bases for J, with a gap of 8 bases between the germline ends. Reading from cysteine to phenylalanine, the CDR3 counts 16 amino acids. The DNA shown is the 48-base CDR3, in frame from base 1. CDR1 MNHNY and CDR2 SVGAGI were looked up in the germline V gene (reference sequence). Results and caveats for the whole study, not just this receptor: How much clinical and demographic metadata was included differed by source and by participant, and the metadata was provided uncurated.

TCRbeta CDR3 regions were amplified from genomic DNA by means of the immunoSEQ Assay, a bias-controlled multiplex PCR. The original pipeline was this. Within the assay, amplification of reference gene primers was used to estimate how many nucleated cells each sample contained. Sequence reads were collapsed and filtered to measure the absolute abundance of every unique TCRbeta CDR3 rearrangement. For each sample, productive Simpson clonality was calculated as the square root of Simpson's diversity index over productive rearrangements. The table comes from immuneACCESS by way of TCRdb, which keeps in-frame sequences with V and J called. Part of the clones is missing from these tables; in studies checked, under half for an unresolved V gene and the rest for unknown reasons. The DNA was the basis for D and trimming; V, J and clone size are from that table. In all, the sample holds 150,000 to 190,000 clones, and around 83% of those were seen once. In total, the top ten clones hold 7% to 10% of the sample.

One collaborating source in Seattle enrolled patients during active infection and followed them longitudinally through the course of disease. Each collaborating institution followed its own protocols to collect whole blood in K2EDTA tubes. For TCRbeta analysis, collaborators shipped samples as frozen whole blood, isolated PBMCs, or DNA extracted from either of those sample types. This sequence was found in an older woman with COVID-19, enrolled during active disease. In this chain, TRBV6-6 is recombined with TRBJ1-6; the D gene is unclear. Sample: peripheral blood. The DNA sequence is TGTGCCAGCAGTTACACGAGTAGCTCCTATAATTCACCCCTCCACTTT. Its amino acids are CASSYTSSSYNSPLHF.